This record concerns one TCR beta chain sequence. Germline CDR1 and CDR2: SGHTA and FQGTGA. V lost 2 bases to trimming and J lost 4 bases, with 9 bases between them. This CDR3 is built from 13 residues. Profiled with immunoSEQ multiplex PCR; TCRdb holds only in-frame clones, not every one. The sample has about 75,000 clones, about 89% seen once. This entry belongs to a study of T cell changes during pregnancy in multiple sclerosis. V and J are TRBV7-3 and TRBJ2-7; no firm D call. The TCR sequence derives from a female donor with multiple sclerosis, enrolled in a pregnancy study. The sequences come from CD4+ T cells from peripheral blood mononuclear cells, collected before pregnancy. The CDR3 sequence is CASSLGSPYEQYF. The CDR3 DNA reads TGTGCCAGCAGCTTAGGCTCGCCGTACGAGCAGTACTTC.